This record concerns one T cell receptor (beta chain) sequence. A much larger clone differs from this one at a single base, so this may be a read error. Because the CDR3 is missing its conserved closing phenylalanine or tryptophan, this is likely a read error. The sample is drawn from a study of molecular identifiers for immune sequencing clone quantification. Using its own MiXCR run on the PCR reads, TCRdb lists one record per CDR3 protein. The sample gives 490,000 or so distinct CDR3 sequences, around 23% of which show up once; over 0.6% is in the top ten. The CDR3 contains 15 residues. V was pared by 2 bases and J by 3 bases, with 5 bases of the junction left unmatched. Looked up from germline, CDR1 is SGHRS and CDR2 is YFSETQ.

The clonotype was recovered from a human donor in good health. Some libraries in this study had Jurkat cell RNA spiked in. This sequence joins TRBV5-1 and TRBJ2-7, with 10 bases identical to TRBD2. The sequenced sample consisted of naive CD8+ T cells from blood, with Jurkat cell RNA spiked in. The subset: FACS-sorted CD8+CD4-CCR7+CD45RA+ naive T cells. The CDR3 loop is CASSLTGTSDYEQYL. CDR3 coding DNA: TGCGCCAGCAGCTTAACCGGGACTAGCGACTACGAGCAGTACCTC.